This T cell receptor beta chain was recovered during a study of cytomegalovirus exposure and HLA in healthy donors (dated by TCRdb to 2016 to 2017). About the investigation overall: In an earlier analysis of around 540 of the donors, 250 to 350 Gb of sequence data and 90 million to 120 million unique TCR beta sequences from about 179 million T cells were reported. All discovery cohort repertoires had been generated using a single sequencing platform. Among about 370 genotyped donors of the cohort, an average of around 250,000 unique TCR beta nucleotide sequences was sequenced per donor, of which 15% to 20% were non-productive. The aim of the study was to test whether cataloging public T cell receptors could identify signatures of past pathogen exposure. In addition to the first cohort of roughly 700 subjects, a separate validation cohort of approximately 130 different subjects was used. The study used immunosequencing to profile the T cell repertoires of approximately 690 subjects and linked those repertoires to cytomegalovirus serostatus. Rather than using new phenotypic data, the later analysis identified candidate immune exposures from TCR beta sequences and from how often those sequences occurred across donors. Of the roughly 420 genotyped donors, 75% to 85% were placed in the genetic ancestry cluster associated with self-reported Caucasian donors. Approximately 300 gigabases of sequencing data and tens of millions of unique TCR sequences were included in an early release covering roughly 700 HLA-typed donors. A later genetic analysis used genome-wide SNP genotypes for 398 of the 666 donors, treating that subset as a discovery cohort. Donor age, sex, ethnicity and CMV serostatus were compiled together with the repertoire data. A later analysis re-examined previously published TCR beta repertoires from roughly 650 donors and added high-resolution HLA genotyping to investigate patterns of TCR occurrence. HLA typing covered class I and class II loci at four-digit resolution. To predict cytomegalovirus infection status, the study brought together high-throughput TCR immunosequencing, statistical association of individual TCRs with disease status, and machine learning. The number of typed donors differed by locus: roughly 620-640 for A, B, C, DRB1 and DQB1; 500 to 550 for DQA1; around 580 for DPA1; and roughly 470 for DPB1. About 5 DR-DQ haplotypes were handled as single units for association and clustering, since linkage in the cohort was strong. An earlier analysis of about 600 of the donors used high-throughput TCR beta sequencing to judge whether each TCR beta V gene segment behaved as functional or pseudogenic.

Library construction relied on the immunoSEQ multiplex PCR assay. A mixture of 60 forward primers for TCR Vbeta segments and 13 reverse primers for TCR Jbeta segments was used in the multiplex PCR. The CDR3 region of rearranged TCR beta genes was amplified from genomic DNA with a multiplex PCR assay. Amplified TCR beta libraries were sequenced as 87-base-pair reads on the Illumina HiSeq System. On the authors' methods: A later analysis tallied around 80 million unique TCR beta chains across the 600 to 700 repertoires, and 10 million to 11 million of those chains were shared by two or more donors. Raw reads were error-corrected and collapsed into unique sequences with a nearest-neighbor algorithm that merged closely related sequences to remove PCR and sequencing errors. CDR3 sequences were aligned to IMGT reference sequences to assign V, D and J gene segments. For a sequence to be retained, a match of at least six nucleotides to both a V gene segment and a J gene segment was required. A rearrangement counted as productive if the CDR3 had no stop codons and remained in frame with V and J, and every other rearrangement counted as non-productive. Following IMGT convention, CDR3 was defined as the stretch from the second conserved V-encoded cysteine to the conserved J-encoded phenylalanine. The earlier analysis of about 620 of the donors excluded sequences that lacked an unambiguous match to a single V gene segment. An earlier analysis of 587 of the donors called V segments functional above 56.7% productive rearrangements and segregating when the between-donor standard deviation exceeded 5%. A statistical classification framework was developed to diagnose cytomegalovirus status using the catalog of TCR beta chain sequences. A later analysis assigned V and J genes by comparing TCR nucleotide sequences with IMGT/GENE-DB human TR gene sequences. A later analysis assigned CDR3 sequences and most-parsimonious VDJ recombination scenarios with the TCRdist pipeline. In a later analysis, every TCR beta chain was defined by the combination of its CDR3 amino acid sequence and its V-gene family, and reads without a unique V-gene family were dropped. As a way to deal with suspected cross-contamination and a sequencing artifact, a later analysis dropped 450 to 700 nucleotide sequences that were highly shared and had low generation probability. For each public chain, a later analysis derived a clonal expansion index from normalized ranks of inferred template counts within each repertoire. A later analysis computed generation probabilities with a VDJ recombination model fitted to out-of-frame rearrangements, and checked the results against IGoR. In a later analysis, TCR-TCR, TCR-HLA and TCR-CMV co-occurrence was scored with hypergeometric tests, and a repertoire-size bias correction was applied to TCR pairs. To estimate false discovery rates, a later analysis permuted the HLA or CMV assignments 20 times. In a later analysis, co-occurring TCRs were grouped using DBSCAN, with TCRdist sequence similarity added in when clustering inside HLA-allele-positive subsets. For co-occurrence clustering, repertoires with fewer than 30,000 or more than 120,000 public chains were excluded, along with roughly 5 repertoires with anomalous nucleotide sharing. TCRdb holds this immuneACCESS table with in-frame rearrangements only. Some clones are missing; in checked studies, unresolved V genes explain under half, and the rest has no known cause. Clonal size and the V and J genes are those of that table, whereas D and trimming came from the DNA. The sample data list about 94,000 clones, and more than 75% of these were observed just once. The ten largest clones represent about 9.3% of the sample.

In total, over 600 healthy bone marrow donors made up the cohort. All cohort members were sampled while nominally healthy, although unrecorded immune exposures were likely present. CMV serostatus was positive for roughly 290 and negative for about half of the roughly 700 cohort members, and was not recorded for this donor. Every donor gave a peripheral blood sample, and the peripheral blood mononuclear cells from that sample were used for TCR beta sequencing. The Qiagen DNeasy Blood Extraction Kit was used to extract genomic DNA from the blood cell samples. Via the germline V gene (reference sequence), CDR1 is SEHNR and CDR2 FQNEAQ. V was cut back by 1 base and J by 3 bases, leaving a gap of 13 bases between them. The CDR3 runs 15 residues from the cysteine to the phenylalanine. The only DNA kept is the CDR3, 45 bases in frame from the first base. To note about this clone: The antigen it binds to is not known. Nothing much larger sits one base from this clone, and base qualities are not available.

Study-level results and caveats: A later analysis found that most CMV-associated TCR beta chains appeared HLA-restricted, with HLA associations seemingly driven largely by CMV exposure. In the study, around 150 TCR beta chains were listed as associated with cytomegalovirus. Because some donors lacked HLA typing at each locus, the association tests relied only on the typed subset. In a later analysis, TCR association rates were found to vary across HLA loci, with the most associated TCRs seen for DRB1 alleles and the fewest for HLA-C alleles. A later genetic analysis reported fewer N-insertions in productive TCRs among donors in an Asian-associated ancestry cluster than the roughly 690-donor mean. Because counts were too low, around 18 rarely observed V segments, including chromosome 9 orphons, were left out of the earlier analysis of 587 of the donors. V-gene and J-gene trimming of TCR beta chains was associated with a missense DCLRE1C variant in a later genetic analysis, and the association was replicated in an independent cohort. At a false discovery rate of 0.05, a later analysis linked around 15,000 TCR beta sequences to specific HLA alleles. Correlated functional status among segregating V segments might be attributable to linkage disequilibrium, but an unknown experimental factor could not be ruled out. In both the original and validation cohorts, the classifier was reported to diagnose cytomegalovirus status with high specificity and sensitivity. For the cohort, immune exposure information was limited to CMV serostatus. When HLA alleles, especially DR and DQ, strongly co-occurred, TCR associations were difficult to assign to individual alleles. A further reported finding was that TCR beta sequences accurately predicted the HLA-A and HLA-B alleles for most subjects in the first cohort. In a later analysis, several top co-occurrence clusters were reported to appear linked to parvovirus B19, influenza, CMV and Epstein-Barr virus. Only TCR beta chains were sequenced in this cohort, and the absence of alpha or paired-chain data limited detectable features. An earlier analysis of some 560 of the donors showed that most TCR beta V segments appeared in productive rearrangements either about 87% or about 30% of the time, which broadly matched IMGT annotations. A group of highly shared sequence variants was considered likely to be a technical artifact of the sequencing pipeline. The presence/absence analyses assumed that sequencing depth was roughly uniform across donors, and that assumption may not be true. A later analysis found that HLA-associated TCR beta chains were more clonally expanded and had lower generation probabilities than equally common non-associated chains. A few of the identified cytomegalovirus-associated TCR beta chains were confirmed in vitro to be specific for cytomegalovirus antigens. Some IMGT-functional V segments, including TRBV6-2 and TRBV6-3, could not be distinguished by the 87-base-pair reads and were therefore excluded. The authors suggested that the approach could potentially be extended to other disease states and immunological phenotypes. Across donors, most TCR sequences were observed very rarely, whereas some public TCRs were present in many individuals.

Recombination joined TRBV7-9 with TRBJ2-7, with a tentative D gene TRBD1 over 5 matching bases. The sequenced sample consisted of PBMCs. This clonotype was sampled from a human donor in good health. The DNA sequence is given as TGTGCCAGCAGCTTAGATCTGCTGGGGCTCTACGAGCAGTACTTC. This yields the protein CASSLDLLGLYEQYF.